Listed here are 8 T cell receptor beta chains from one sample, sequenced in a study of blood T cell repertoires in COVID-19. Sequenced by immunoSEQ multiplex PCR; TCRdb stores in-frame clones only, minus some. The sample consists of about 300,000 clones, roughly nine tenths of them appearing once. Sequenced material: peripheral blood. These receptor sequences come from a woman in her twenties or thirties with COVID-19, enrolled during active disease.

CDR3 loop: CASSLVPGNEKLFF. The CDR3 bases are TGTGCCAGCAGCTTGGTACCAGGGAATGAAAAACTGTTTTTT. The chain employs TRBV5-6 and TRBJ1-4, with a tentative D call TRBD1 (5 bases). Looked up from germline, CDR1 is SGHDT and CDR2 is YYEEEE. The ends were cut back, 0 bases at V and 5 bases at J, with 8 bases in the middle. This CDR3 contains 14 residues.

CDR3 bases: TGTGCCAGCAGATGGACAGGGGATAGCAATCAGCCCCAGCATTTT. It is translated as CASRWTGDSNQPQHF. The chain combines TRBV6-5 with TRBJ1-5; TRBD1 matches at 9 bases. The CDR3 extends over 15 amino acids. Trimming removed 6 bases from V and 0 bases from J; junction bases left unmatched: 3. Germline V gene lookup returns CDR1 MNHEY and CDR2 SVGAGI.

The chain links TRBV28 to TRBJ1-1; 9 bases agree with TRBD1. V trimming: 6 bases; J trimming: 9 bases; junction bases outside the gene matches: 17. This CDR3 contains 16 residues. From germline, CDR1 is MDHEN and CDR2 SYDVKM. CDR3 DNA sequence: TGTGCCAGCAGCCCACCGGGACAGGGTGCGTATTTGCAAGCTTTCTTT. Encoded protein: CASSPPGQGAYLQAFF.

This clone was recorded only once. The rearrangement links TRBV7-9 to TRBJ1-1; D possibly corresponds to TRBD1 (6 bases). The ends were cut back, 4 bases at V and 0 bases at J, with 9 bases in the middle. Germline assignment: CDR1 SEHNR and CDR2 FQNEAQ (reference sequence). This CDR3 has 14 residues. CDR3 in DNA: TGTGCCAGCAGCTCTACAGGGTTGAACACTGAAGCTTTCTTT. Protein sequence: CASSSTGLNTEAFF.

The rearrangement uses TRBV7-9 and TRBJ1-1, with D tentatively TRBD1 (6 bases). Trimming removed 1 base from V and 7 bases from J, with 13 bases in between. The CDR3 runs 14 residues. The germline V gene has CDR1 SEHNR and CDR2 FQNEAQ (reference sequence). CDR3 nucleotide sequence: TGTGCCAGCAGCTTAGAAGGCAGGGGTTATGAAGCTTTCTTT. This encodes CASSLEGRGYEAFF. The full variable domain, its missing parts supplied by reference TRBV7-9 and TRBJ1-1, is DTGVSQNPRHKITKRGQNVTFRCDPISEHNRLYWYRQTLGQGPEFLTYFQNEAQLEKSRLLSDRFSAERPKGSFSTLEIQRTEQGDSAMYLCASSLEGRGYEAFFGQGTRLTVV.

This chain links TRBV7-8 with TRBJ2-2; 10 bases are a match to TRBD1. V trimming: 11 bases; J trimming: 3 bases; junction bases outside the gene matches: 9. CDR3 length: 15 amino acids. Germline CDR1 and CDR2: SGHVS and FQNEAQ. The CDR3 region has the DNA TGTGCCTCAAAGGGACAGGGGATAGACACCGGGGAGCTGTTTTTT. Protein product: CASKGQGIDTGELFF.

The chain has TRBV9 and TRBJ1-3; D ambiguous. V lost 4 bases and J 0 bases, leaving 14 bases between the germline ends. Germline V CDR1 and CDR2: SGDLS, YYNGEE. The CDR3 is 16 residues long. CDR3 DNA: TGTGCCAGCAGCATCACCGGGGTCCTCTCTGGAAACACCATATATTTT. This sequence encodes CASSITGVLSGNTIYF.

This clone has only one observation. This chain links TRBV9 with TRBJ2-5; 8 bases align to TRBD2. The CDR3 length is 17 residues. J lost 2 bases, V lost 3 bases, and 12 bases had no gene match. Looked up from germline, CDR1 is SGDLS and CDR2 is YYNGEE. The CDR3 nucleotides read TGTGCCAGCAGCGATGGTTCGGGCGGGGGGACACAAGAGACCCAGTACTTC. Amino acid sequence: CASSDGSGGGTQETQYF.